Listed here are 8 T cell receptor beta chains from one sample, sequenced in a study of T cells in Graves' hyperthyroidism and ophthalmopathy. RNA transcripts were the template for amplifying TCR beta CDR3 regions. RT-PCR in the first round (using the HTBI primer set) targeted the TCR CDR3. TCRdb passed the multiplex PCR reads through MiXCR, listing each CDR3 protein once. The sample lists around 600,000 distinct CDR3 sequences, around 15% occurring once. Sequenced input: blood. The source is a woman in her fifties or sixties with Graves' ophthalmopathy.

The sample holds a few counts of this clonotype. Here the CDR3 DNA reads TGTGCCAGCATTACCGGGGACAGGAACACTGAAGCTTTCTTT. This translates into CASITGDRNTEAFF. J is TRBJ1-1 and V is TRBV6-1; 7 nucleotides agree with TRBD1. Germline loops: CDR1 MNHNS, CDR2 SASEGT. The CDR3 runs 14 residues. J lost 1 base, V lost 7 bases, and 6 bases had no gene match.

Many counts were recorded for this clonotype. CDR3: CATSDPGQGATGELFF. The CDR3 DNA follows: TGTGCCACCAGTGACCCAGGACAGGGCGCCACCGGGGAGCTGTTTTTT. The chain employs TRBV24-1 and TRBJ2-2, with 8 bases fitting TRBD1. This CDR3 comprises 16 residues. The ends lost 4 bases at V and 4 bases at J; junction bases unmatched: 7. Per the germline V gene, CDR1 is KGHDR and CDR2 is SFDVKD.

Ten or more counts support this clonotype. The rearrangement uses TRBV12-3 or TRBV12-4 and TRBJ1-5, with D unresolved. This CDR3 comprises 15 residues. The V end lost 6 bases, the J end lost 6 bases, and 18 bases lay between the germline ends. In DNA form, the CDR3 reads TGTGCCAGCAGCGAGGCGGGTTGGGTATCTCAGCCCCAGCATTTT. This translates into CASSEAGWVSQPQHF.

The CDR3 coding sequence is TGTGCCAGCAGCCAAGAAAGGGACAGCCTCGGCGAGCAGTACTTC. Translation: CASSQERDSLGEQYF. This chain uses TRBV3-1 with TRBJ2-7; TRBD1 agrees at 7 bases. The germline gives CDR1 LGHDT, CDR2 YNNKEL (reference sequence). There are 15 residues in the CDR3. After removal of 0 bases from V and 6 bases from J, the junction contained 8 bases not matched to a gene.

This clonotype was seen only a few times. The V call is TRBV3-1, the J call TRBJ2-7, with D unclear. The CDR3 is made up of 12 amino acids. The germline V and J ends were trimmed by 1 base and 6 bases, with 7 bases remaining between them. Germline CDR1 is LGHDT and CDR2 is YNNKEL (reference sequence). The CDR3 reads CASSQVGSEQYF. The CDR3 nucleotides read TGTGCCAGCAGCCAAGTTGGAAGCGAGCAGTACTTC.

This clonotype has a count of ten or more. The gene calls are TRBV28 and TRBJ1-5, with D tentatively TRBD1 (6 bases). This CDR3 is 13 amino acids long. V dropped 7 bases and J dropped 7 bases, with 14 bases sitting between them. Germline CDR1 and CDR2: MDHEN and SYDVKM. The CDR3 DNA follows: TGTGCCAGCATTCTAGGGGGTCGACAGCCCCAGCATTTT. Amino acids: CASILGGRQPQHF.

This clonotype has at least ten counts. This chain connects TRBV20-1 to TRBJ2-7, with 9 bases that match TRBD1. V lost 5 bases to trimming and J lost 2 bases; unmatched junction nucleotides: 7. Germline V CDR1 and CDR2: DFQATT, SNEGSKA (reference sequence). The CDR3 contains 14 residues. The CDR3 region has the DNA TGCAGTGCTCTGGACAGGGGAGATACCTACGAGCAGTACTTC. Translating gives CSALDRGDTYEQYF.

This clonotype was seen ten or more times. This chain joins TRBV20-1 and TRBJ2-1, with D uncertain. V lost 1 base and J lost 10, with 14 bases in between. Per the germline V gene, CDR1 is DFQATT and CDR2 is SNEGSKA (reference sequence). The CDR3 length is 13 residues. DNA for the CDR3: TGCAGTGCTAGAGGGGATGGGAATAACGAGCAGTTCTTC. Translation: CSARGDGNNEQFF.